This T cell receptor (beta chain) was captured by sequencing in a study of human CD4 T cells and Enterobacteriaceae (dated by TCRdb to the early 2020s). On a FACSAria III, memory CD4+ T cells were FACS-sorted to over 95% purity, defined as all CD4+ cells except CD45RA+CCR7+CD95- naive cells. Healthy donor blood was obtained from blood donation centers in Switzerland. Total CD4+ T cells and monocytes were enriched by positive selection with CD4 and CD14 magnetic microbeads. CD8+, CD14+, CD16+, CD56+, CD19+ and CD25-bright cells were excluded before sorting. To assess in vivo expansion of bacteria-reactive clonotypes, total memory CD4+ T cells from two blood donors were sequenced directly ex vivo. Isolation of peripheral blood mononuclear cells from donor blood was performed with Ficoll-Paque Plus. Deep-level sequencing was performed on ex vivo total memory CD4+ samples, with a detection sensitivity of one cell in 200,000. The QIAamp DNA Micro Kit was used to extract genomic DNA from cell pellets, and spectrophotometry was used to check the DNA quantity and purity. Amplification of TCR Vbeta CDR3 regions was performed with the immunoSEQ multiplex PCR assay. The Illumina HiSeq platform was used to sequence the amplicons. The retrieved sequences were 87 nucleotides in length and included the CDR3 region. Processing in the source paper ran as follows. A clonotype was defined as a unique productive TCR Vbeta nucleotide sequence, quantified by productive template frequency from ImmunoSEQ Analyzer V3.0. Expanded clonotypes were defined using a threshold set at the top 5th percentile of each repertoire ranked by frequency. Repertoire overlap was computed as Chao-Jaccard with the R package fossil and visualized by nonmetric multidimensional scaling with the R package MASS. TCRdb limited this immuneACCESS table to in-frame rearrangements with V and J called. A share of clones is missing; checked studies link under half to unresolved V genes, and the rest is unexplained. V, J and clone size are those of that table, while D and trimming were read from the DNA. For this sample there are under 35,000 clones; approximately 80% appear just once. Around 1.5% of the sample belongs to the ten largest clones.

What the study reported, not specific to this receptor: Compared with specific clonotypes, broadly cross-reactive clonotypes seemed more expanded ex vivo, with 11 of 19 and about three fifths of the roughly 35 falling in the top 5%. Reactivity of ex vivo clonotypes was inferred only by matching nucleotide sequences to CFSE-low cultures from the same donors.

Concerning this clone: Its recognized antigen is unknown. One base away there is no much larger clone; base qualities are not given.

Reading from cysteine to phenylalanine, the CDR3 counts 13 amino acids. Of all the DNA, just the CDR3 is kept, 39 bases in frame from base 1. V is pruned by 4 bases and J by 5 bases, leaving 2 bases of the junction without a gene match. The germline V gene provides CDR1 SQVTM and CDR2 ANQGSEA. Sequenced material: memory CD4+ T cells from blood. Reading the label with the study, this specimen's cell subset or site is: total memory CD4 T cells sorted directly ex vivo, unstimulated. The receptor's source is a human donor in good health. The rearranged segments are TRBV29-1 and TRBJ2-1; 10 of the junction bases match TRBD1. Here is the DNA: TGCAGCGTTGGGGACAGGGGTAACAATGAGCAGTTCTTC. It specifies CSVGDRGNNEQFF.